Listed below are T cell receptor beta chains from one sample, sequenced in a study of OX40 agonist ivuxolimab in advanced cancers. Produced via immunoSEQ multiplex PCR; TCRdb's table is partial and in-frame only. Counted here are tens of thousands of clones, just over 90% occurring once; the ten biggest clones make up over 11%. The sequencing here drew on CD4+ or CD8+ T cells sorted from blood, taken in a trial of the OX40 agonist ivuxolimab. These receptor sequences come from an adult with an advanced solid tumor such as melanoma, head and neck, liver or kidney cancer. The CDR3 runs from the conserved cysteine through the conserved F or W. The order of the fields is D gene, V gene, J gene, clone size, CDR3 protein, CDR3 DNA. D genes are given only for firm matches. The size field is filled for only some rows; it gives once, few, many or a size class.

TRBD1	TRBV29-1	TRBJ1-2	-	CSASRGLGYGYTF	TGCAGCGCTTCCAGGGGGCTGGGATATGGCTACACCTTC
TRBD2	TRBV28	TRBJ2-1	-	CASSILAGGFSEQFF	TGTGCCAGCAGTATACTAGCGGGAGGGTTTAGTGAGCAGTTCTTC
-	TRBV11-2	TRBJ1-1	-	CASSLGGYLQVNTEAFF	TGTGCCAGCAGCTTAGGGGGATACCTTCAGGTGAACACTGAAGCTTTCTTT
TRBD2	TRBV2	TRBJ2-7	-	CASSEAAGVNYEQYF	TGTGCCAGCAGTGAAGCGGCGGGGGTAAACTACGAGCAGTACTTC
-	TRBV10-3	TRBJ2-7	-	CAISDDSSYEQYF	TGTGCCATCAGTGACGACAGCTCCTACGAGCAGTACTTC
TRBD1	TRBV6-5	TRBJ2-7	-	CASSYGRDSYEQYF	TGTGCCAGCAGTTACGGCCGGGACAGCTACGAGCAGTACTTC
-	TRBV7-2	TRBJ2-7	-	CASSLTAGRFVDEQYF	TGTGCCAGCAGCTTAACGGCAGGGAGGTTTGTAGACGAGCAGTACTTC
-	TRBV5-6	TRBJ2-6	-	CASSAGVHPGANVLTF	TGTGCCAGCAGCGCAGGGGTTCATCCTGGGGCCAACGTCCTGACTTTC
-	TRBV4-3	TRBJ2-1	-	CASSQDYADNEQFF	TGCGCCAGCAGCCAAGATTATGCGGACAATGAGCAGTTCTTC
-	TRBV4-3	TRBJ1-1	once	CASSQEGDGSTEAFF	TGCGCCAGCAGCCAAGAGGGGGACGGAAGCACTGAAGCTTTCTTT
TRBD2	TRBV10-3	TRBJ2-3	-	CAISDALAGNTDTQYF	TGTGCCATCAGTGATGCCCTAGCGGGAAACACAGATACGCAGTATTTT
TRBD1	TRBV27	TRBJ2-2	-	CASSLLPRQGGTGELFF	TGTGCCAGCAGTTTATTGCCCCGACAGGGGGGCACCGGGGAGCTGTTTTTT
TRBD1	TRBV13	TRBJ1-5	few	CASSLGQGAGQPQHF	TGTGCCAGCAGCCTGGGACAGGGGGCAGGGCAGCCCCAGCATTTT
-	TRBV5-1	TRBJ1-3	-	CASSPRGASGNTIYF	TGCGCCAGCAGCCCAAGGGGCGCAAGTGGAAACACCATATATTTT
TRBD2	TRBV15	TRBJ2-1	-	CATSRDSPLTSGGPQFF	TGTGCCACCAGCAGAGATTCACCCCTGACTAGCGGGGGGCCGCAGTTCTTC
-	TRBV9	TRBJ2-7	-	CASSGPGQSYEQYF	TGTGCCAGCAGCGGGCCCGGGCAGTCCTACGAGCAGTACTTC
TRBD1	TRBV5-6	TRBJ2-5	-	CASSPTGGLAETQYF	TGTGCCAGCAGCCCAACAGGGGGTTTGGCAGAGACCCAGTACTTC
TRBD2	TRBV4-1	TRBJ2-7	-	CASSQESSGSRYEQYF	TGCGCCAGCAGCCAAGAGAGTAGCGGGAGTAGGTACGAGCAGTACTTC
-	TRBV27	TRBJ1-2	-	CASSLQVNYGYTF	TGTGCCAGCAGTTTACAGGTGAACTATGGCTACACCTTC
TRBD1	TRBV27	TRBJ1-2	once	CASSSEQGQGQDGYTF	TGTGCCAGCAGTTCCGAACAAGGACAGGGCCAGGATGGCTACACCTTC
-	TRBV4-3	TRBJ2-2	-	CASSPRLGGTGELFF	TGCGCCAGCAGCCCGCGACTAGGGGGCACCGGGGAGCTGTTTTTT
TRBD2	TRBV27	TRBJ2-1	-	CASSSVGPAGNEQFF	TGTGCCAGCAGTTCCGTAGGACCAGCGGGGAATGAGCAGTTCTTC
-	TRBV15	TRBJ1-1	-	CATSTHFEGLGMNTEAFF	TGTGCCACCAGCACCCACTTCGAGGGTTTAGGGATGAACACTGAAGCTTTCTTT
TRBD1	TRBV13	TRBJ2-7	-	CASSARDSPYEQYF	TGTGCCAGCAGCGCCCGGGACAGCCCCTACGAGCAGTACTTC
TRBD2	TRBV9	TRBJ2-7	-	CASSVALAGAYEQYF	TGTGCCAGCAGCGTAGCTCTAGCGGGAGCCTACGAGCAGTACTTC
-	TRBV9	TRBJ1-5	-	CASSVEAGDYSNQPQHF	TGTGCCAGCAGCGTAGAGGCAGGGGATTATAGCAATCAGCCCCAGCATTTT
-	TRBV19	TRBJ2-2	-	CASSIARWAGNTGELFF	TGTGCCAGTAGTATTGCTCGGTGGGCAGGGAACACCGGGGAGCTGTTTTTT
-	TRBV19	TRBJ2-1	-	CASSIWQDNEQFF	TGTGCCAGTAGTATATGGCAGGACAATGAGCAGTTCTTC
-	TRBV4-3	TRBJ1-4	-	CASSPRDTNEKLFF	TGCGCCAGCAGCCCGCGGGACACAAATGAAAAACTGTTTTTT
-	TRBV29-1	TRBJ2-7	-	CSVYRDPSSYEQYF	TGCAGCGTCTACAGGGACCCGAGCTCCTACGAGCAGTACTTC
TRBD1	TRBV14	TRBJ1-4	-	CASSPFEDRNEKLFF	TGTGCCAGCAGCCCCTTTGAGGACAGGAATGAAAAACTGTTTTTT
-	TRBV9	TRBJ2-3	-	CASSVGARGTDTQYF	TGTGCCAGCAGCGTAGGGGCTAGAGGGACAGATACGCAGTATTTT
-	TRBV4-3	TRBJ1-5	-	CASSPGVGQPQHF	TGCGCCAGCAGCCCCGGAGTCGGTCAGCCCCAGCATTTT
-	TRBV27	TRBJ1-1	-	CASSFGQNTEAFF	TGTGCCAGCAGTTTTGGACAGAACACTGAAGCTTTCTTT
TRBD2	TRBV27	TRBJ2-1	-	CASSPGLAGGPYNEQFF	TGTGCCAGCAGCCCGGGACTAGCGGGAGGGCCCTACAATGAGCAGTTCTTC
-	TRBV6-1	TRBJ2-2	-	CASRAPTELFF	TGTGCCAGCAGAGCACCCACCGAGCTGTTTTTT
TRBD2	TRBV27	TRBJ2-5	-	CASSGLAGGLGETQYF	TGTGCCAGCTCGGGACTAGCGGGGGGGCTCGGGGAGACCCAGTACTTC
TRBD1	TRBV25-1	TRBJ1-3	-	CASSESQGGSGNTIYF	TGTGCCAGCAGTGAATCCCAGGGGGGCTCTGGAAACACCATATATTTT
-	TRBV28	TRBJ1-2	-	CASSFGKNYGYTF	TGTGCCAGCAGTTTCGGGAAGAACTATGGCTACACCTTC
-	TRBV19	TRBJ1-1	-	CATREGGTEAFF	TGTGCCACCCGGGAAGGGGGGACTGAAGCTTTCTTT
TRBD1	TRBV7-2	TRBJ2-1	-	CASSPNQKGQGYNEQFF	TGTGCCAGCAGCCCTAACCAGAAGGGACAGGGGTACAATGAGCAGTTCTTC
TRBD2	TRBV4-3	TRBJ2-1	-	CASTSGLADPSEQFF	TGCGCCAGCACCTCGGGACTAGCGGACCCCAGTGAGCAGTTCTTC
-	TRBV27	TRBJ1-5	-	CASSYTGGNQPQHF	TGTGCCAGCAGTTACACGGGGGGCAATCAGCCCCAGCATTTT
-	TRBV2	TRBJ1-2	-	CASSEEGGGLGGYTF	TGTGCCAGCAGTGAAGAGGGTGGAGGGTTGGGGGGCTACACCTTC
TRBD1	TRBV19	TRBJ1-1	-	CASITRLGQGTMNTEAFF	TGTGCCAGTATAACCCGACTGGGACAGGGGACCATGAACACTGAAGCTTTCTTT
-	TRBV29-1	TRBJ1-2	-	CSVENGGTYGYTF	TGCAGCGTTGAAAATGGTGGAACCTATGGCTACACCTTC
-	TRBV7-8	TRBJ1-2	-	CASSSEGVYGYTF	TGTGCCAGCAGCTCGGAGGGCGTTTATGGCTACACCTTC
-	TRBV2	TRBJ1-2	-	CASPMAQNFNYGYTF	TGTGCCAGCCCCATGGCGCAGAACTTTAACTATGGCTACACCTTC
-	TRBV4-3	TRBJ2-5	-	CASSQEVAGTAMQETQYF	TGCGCCAGCAGCCAAGAAGTGGCGGGTACAGCTATGCAAGAGACCCAGTACTTC
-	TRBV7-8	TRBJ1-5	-	CASSLEVGGPRQPQHF	TGTGCCAGCAGCTTAGAGGTCGGGGGGCCGCGGCAGCCCCAGCATTTT
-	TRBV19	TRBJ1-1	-	CASSIVGSLPEEAFF	TGTGCCAGTAGTATCGTTGGGTCCCTCCCTGAGGAAGCTTTCTTT
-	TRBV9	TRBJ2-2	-	CASSVAEVELDTGELFF	TGTGCCAGCAGCGTAGCGGAGGTGGAGCTGGACACCGGGGAGCTGTTTTTT
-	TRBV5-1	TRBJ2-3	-	CASSETSRDIRTDTQYF	TGCGCCAGCAGCGAGACGAGCCGGGACATCCGCACAGATACGCAGTATTTT
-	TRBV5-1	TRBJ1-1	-	CASSLVAGAGTEAFF	TGCGCCAGCAGCTTGGTGGCAGGGGCGGGCACTGAAGCTTTCTTT